Each of the 18 T cell receptor beta chains below was sequenced from the same sample in a study of OX40 agonist ivuxolimab in advanced cancers. The repertoire was sequenced with immunoSEQ multiplex PCR; TCRdb's copy has only in-frame clones and lacks some. The sample holds around 82,000 clones, roughly 91% seen once. Specimen: CD4+ or CD8+ T cells sorted from blood, collected in a trial of the OX40 agonist ivuxolimab. All receptors come from an adult with an advanced solid tumor such as melanoma, head and neck, liver or kidney cancer.

The CDR3 here is CASSELSGLSGYTF. The CDR3 region has the DNA TGTGCCAGCAGTGAACTTTCGGGGTTGAGCGGCTACACCTTC. The chain joins TRBV6-5 to TRBJ1-2; D not resolved. V lost 5 bases to trimming and J lost 8 bases, with 18 bases between them. The CDR3 is 14 amino acids. Germline CDR1 MNHEY, CDR2 SVGAGI.

The chain uses TRBV6-1 and TRBJ2-3; TRBD2 might be the D (6 bases). This CDR3 has 12 amino acids. The V gene's germline CDR1 is MNHNS and CDR2 SASEGT. V lost 10 bases, J lost 6 bases, and 14 bases lay in between. The CDR3 loop is CATRDSGDTQYF. In nucleotides, the CDR3 is TGTGCCACACGGGACTCTGGGGATACGCAGTATTTT.

The V and J genes are TRBV9 and TRBJ2-3; D call uncertain. Trimming removed 2 bases from V and 1 base from J, with 8 bases in between. The CDR3 has 14 amino acids. The germline V gene has CDR1 SGDLS and CDR2 YYNGEE. The CDR3 sequence is CASSVQWGTDTQYF. DNA for the CDR3: TGTGCCAGCAGCGTGCAGTGGGGCACAGATACGCAGTATTTT.

The rearrangement uses TRBV2 and TRBJ1-1; D remains unclear. In germline, CDR1 is SNHLY, CDR2 FYNNEI. The CDR3 has 11 amino acids. Trimming pared 10 bases from V and 1 base from J, leaving 7 bases between. Here the CDR3 reads CATLENTEAFF. CDR3 coding DNA: TGTGCCACATTAGAGAACACTGAAGCTTTCTTT.

The chain uses TRBV18 and TRBJ2-5, with TRBD1 matching over 7 bases. CDR3 length: 14 amino acids. Germline V lookup: CDR1 KGHSH, CDR2 LQKENI. V trimming: 3 bases; J trimming: 0 bases; junction bases outside the gene matches: 1. CDR3 region: CASSPTGYQETQYF. CDR3 nucleotides: TGTGCCAGCTCACCGACAGGGTACCAAGAGACCCAGTACTTC.

The chain uses TRBV5-1 and TRBJ1-1; 7 bases match TRBD1. The CDR3 spans 16 residues. Losses at the gene ends were 5 bases for V and 6 bases for J; bases not matched to a gene: 16. Germline V lookup: CDR1 SGHRS, CDR2 YFSETQ. CDR3 residues: CASSIGAGGLGPEAFF. The CDR3 DNA reads as TGCGCCAGCAGTATTGGGGCAGGGGGTTTGGGTCCTGAAGCTTTCTTT.

The chain carries TRBV7-9 and TRBJ2-3; 7 bases are shared with TRBD2. This CDR3 comprises 17 residues. CDR1 SEHNR and CDR2 FQNEAQ come from the germline V gene (reference sequence). Losses at the gene ends were 5 bases for V and 2 bases for J; bases not matched to a gene: 13. The CDR3 DNA is TGTGCCAGCAGCCCACCGCCAGTGGGGGGGACCACAGATACGCAGTATTTT. It specifies CASSPPPVGGTTDTQYF.

The chain has TRBV6-4 and TRBJ2-3, with D unclear. The V end lost 8 bases, the J end lost 4 bases, and 13 bases lay between the germline ends. This CDR3 is built from 13 residues. Germline V lookup: CDR1 MRHNA, CDR2 SNTAGT. In DNA form, the CDR3 reads TGTGCCAGCGCGATTCAAAGGTCAGATACGCAGTATTTT. The encoded protein is CASAIQRSDTQYF.

The chain carries TRBV6-6 and TRBJ1-2; D not certain. Germline lookup yields CDR1 MNHNY and CDR2 SVGAGI (reference sequence). Trimming removed 0 bases at V and 7 bases at J, with 15 bases between. The CDR3 totals 15 residues. The CDR3 loop reads CASSYSNLGDSGYTF. The CDR3 bases are TGTGCCAGCAGTTACTCGAATCTTGGAGATAGTGGCTACACCTTC.

The chain employs TRBV14 and TRBJ2-1; 8 positions match TRBD1. The ends lost 3 bases at V and 5 bases at J; junction bases unmatched: 6. Germline V gene lookup returns CDR1 SGHDN and CDR2 FVKESK. The CDR3 has 15 residues. The CDR3 reads CASSQPQGEHNEQFF. CDR3 coding DNA: TGTGCCAGCAGCCAGCCACAGGGGGAGCACAATGAGCAGTTCTTC.

The chain couples TRBV7-8 to TRBJ1-2; D not resolved. Looked up from germline, CDR1 is SGHVS and CDR2 is FQNEAQ. The CDR3 is made up of 17 amino acids. Trimming took 1 base from V and 6 from J, leaving 21 bases between them. The DNA for the CDR3 is TGTGCCAGCAGCTTAGAAGCCCAGGAGACCACAGAGGATGGCTACACCTTC. This sequence encodes CASSLEAQETTEDGYTF.

Notes on this clone: It is likely a read error, because the conserved phenylalanine at the end of the CDR3 is missing. As DNA, the CDR3 is TGTGCCAGCAGCTTAGATATTGGGACCCTCCACCTT. This encodes CASSLDIGTLHL. V and J are TRBV7-9 and TRBJ1-6; D gene ambiguous. This CDR3 comprises 12 residues. Trimming cost V 1 base and J 14 bases, with 9 bases left between them. Germline CDR1 is SEHNR and CDR2 is FQNEAQ (reference sequence).

The chain recombines TRBV18 with TRBJ1-5, with D uncertain. Germline CDR1 is KGHSH and CDR2 is LQKENI. The V and J ends lost 0 bases and 5 bases respectively, with 14 bases between them. The CDR3 extends over 16 amino acids. The CDR3 region is CASSPPSIATDQPQHF. The CDR3 nucleotides read TGTGCCAGCTCACCACCGAGCATCGCGACTGATCAGCCCCAGCATTTT. Filled out from reference TRBV18 and TRBJ1-5, the complete variable domain reads NAGVMQNPRHLVRRRGQEARLRCSPMKGHSHVYWYRQLPEEGLKFMVYLQKENIIDESGMPKERFSAEFPKEGPSILRIQQVVRGDSAAYFCASSPPSIATDQPQHFGDGTRLSIL.

The chain carries TRBV6-5 and TRBJ2-5; 7 nucleotides agree with TRBD1. The CDR3 is 15 residues long. Losses at the gene ends were 6 bases for V and 4 bases for J; bases not matched to a gene: 11. Germline CDR1 and CDR2: MNHEY and SVGAGI. In nucleotides, the CDR3 is TGTGCCAGCAGCACCATCGGGACAGCACGAGAGACCCAGTACTTC. This translates into CASSTIGTARETQYF.

This rearrangement joins TRBV7-7 to TRBJ2-1, with D perhaps matching TRBD1 (6 bases). The CDR3 is 14 amino acids. Germline loops: CDR1 SSHAT, CDR2 FNYEAQ (reference sequence). The V and J ends lost 4 bases and 4 bases respectively, with 11 bases between them. CDR3 sequence reads: CASSSGQSYNEQFF. The CDR3 nucleotides read TGTGCCAGCAGCTCGGGACAATCTTACAATGAGCAGTTCTTC.

The chain combines TRBV28 with TRBJ1-2; 9 nucleotides match TRBD1. The CDR3 spans 16 residues. V gave up 5 bases and J gave up 8 bases; unmatched junction bases: 15. The V gene's germline CDR1 is MDHEN and CDR2 SYDVKM. The CDR3 here is CASSTPGPGQGWGYTF. CDR3 bases: TGTGCCAGCAGTACCCCAGGCCCGGGACAGGGTTGGGGCTACACCTTC.

The rearrangement links TRBV5-1 to TRBJ2-5; TRBD2 matches at 8 bases. V was clipped by 7 bases and J by 2 bases; unmatched bases: 10. In germline, CDR1 is SGHRS, CDR2 YFSETQ. CDR3 length: 15 amino acids. This CDR3 reads CASGRLAGGQETQYF. Written as DNA, the CDR3 is TGCGCCAGCGGTCGACTGGCGGGGGGTCAAGAGACCCAGTACTTC.

The V and J genes are TRBV5-1 and TRBJ1-3, with no clear D. V was cut by 4 bases and J by 4 bases, with 9 bases left in between. The germline V gene has CDR1 SGHRS and CDR2 YFSETQ. The CDR3 loop spans 13 amino acids. Written as DNA, the CDR3 is TGCGCCAGCAGCGCCACGGAGGGAAACACCATATATTTT. Encoded protein: CASSATEGNTIYF.